The 7 T cell receptor beta chains below come from one sample, sequenced in a study of blood T cell repertoires in COVID-19. The method was immunoSEQ multiplex PCR; TCRdb's version includes in-frame clones alone and lacks a portion of them. This sample has about 440,000 clones, with roughly 88% found just once. What was sequenced was PBMCs or T cells enriched from blood (not recorded which). The source of these receptors is a man aged 18 to 30 who had recovered from COVID-19.

The V gene is TRBV5-4, the J gene TRBJ2-1; D unclear. This CDR3 is 16 amino acids long. Germline V lookup: CDR1 SGHNT, CDR2 YYREEE (reference sequence). V lost 2 bases and J 7 bases, leaving 19 bases between the germline ends. The CDR3 nucleotides are TGTGCCAGCAGCTTAGAATCGAGCGCCATCTCTAATGAGCAGTTCTTC. Encoded protein: CASSLESSAISNEQFF.

This chain uses TRBV24-1 with TRBJ1-1; D perhaps matches TRBD1 (5 bases). The germline V and J ends were trimmed by 1 base and 1 base, with 9 bases remaining between them. CDR1 is KGHDR and CDR2 is SFDVKD in the germline V gene. This CDR3 comprises 15 residues. The CDR3 DNA follows: TGTGCCACCAGTGATTTCAGGGAGGAGAACACTGAAGCTTTCTTT. Residues: CATSDFREENTEAFF.

The chain uses TRBV6-5 and TRBJ1-5; D unclear. V was clipped by 7 bases and J by 3 bases, with 16 bases between them. The germline gives CDR1 MNHEY, CDR2 SVGAGI. The CDR3 has 15 amino acids. The CDR3 spells CASKPGGLINQPQHF. The DNA of the CDR3 is TGTGCCAGCAAGCCGGGTGGTTTAATCAATCAGCCCCAGCATTTT.

V gene TRBV5-6 combines with J gene TRBJ1-1; TRBD1 might be the D (6 bases). V shed 4 bases and J shed 1 base, with 17 bases lying between them. CDR3 length: 16 residues. Germline CDR1 SGHDT, CDR2 YYEEEE. The DNA for the CDR3 is TGTGCCAGCAGCAGACGAGGGGGGGCGCCGAACACTGAAGCTTTCTTT. Translated: CASSRRGGAPNTEAFF.

The chain recombines TRBV29-1 with TRBJ1-4, with a possible D match to TRBD1 (6 bases). The germline CDR1 and CDR2 sequences are SQVTM and ANQGSEA. CDR3 length: 14 residues. Between the trimmed V and J ends, which lost 6 bases and 5 bases, there was a span of 16 bases. The DNA of the CDR3 is TGCAGCGTACCCACTCAGGGGATAAATGAAAAACTGTTTTTT. Its protein product is CSVPTQGINEKLFF.

This chain links TRBV24-1 with TRBJ1-6; D might be TRBD1 (6 bases). The CDR3 runs 14 residues. CDR1 and CDR2 from the germline V gene are KGHDR and SFDVKD. The ends were cut back, 10 bases at V and 7 bases at J, with 16 bases in the middle. CDR3 in DNA: TGTGCCACGGCCGAGGCAGGGGTAAATTCACCCCTCCACTTT. Residues: CATAEAGVNSPLHF.

J is TRBJ2-1 and V is TRBV27, with TRBD1 identical over 7 bases. V lost 3 bases, J lost 3 bases, and 17 bases stayed unmatched. The length of the CDR3 is 19 residues. Germline loops: CDR1 MNHEY, CDR2 SMNVEV (reference sequence). This CDR3 is CASSFLIYPGTEDYNEQFF. Written as DNA, the CDR3 is TGTGCCAGCAGTTTCCTTATTTACCCCGGGACAGAAGACTACAATGAGCAGTTCTTC.